The TCR beta chain under discussion was sequenced for a study of regulatory T cells in long-lasting Graves disease. Looking at the study overall: Positivity for TSH receptor antibodies plus over 5 years of antithyroid drugs meant persistent Graves' disease. Study observations and caveats: When disease was persistent, TRBV28, TRBJ1-2 and TRBJ2-5 were the favored segments. Relative to new patients (roughly 1,000), persistent patients exhibited greater sharing of public clonotypes (more than 2,500).

CDR1 MNHEY and CDR2 SVGAGI come from the germline V gene. The V and J ends lost 0 bases and 2 bases, in that order; junction bases with no gene match: 7. The CDR3 spans 17 residues. Turning to this clonotype: As yet, its antigen is unknown.

Noted time point: persistent/refractory GD, antithyroid drugs over 5 years with positive TRAb. With RNA extracted from PBMCs as input, the TCR library was made. Diagnosing Graves' disease relied on the American Thyroid Association guidelines. With iRepertoire HTBI primers and Arm-PCR of CDR3 regions, TCR beta libraries were built. TCRdb analysed the multiplex PCR reads with MiXCR anew, one entry per CDR3 protein. This sample has fewer than 400,000 distinct CDR3 sequences; around 20% occur once, and the top ten carry 20% to 25%. Sequenced material: peripheral blood mononuclear cells (PBMCs), taken when the disease was refractory, from a patient treated with antithyroid drugs. This clonotype was sampled from a female donor with Graves disease. J is TRBJ2-5 and V is TRBV6-5; 9 bases fit TRBD2. The CDR3 DNA sequence: TGTGCCAGCAGTTACTCTCTAGCGGGATGGGATCAAGAGACCCAGTACTTC. Amino acids: CASSYSLAGWDQETQYF.